The source of this TCR beta chain is a study of T-cell reconstitution after alpha-beta-depleted transplantation in children. Preparation of the TCRbeta library was carried out with unique molecular identifiers. TCRdb processed the PCR reads anew with MiXCR; each CDR3 protein has one entry. The sample consists of around 240,000 distinct CDR3 sequences, 6.5% to 10% of them appearing once. Study-wide points: The study traced high day-60 TCRbeta diversity in some patients to surviving recipient T cells and thymic progenitors.

In this sample, this clonotype turned up many times. The antigen remains undetermined. The sequence derives from a male patient under 18 who had a stem cell transplant for acute lymphoblastic leukemia, so the T cells may come from the graft donor. The sequences come from PBMCs, mostly from graft donor cells, collected 180 days after TCRalphabeta/CD19-depleted stem cell transplant.

CDR3 residues: CAISSGQGGAYEQYF. In DNA, the CDR3 is TGTGCCATCAGCTCTGGACAGGGTGGGGCCTACGAGCAGTACTTC. V and J are TRBV10-3 and TRBJ2-7; 8 nucleotides line up with TRBD1. Trimming removed 6 bases from V and 2 bases from J; junction bases left unmatched: 9. Germline CDR1 is ENHRY and CDR2 is SYGVKD. The CDR3 has 15 residues.